This T cell receptor (beta chain) was sequenced for a study of shared clonotypes between healthy human individuals. TCRdb's table, derived via immunoSEQ multiplex PCR, lists solely in-frame clones and lacks some. The sample yields millions of clones, about 95% seen once. CDR3 length equals 15 residues. Germline CDR1 SNHLY, CDR2 FYNNEI. Trimming cost V 8 bases and J 3 bases, with 20 bases left between them. To note about this clone: Its antigen is as yet unknown.

Points from the study as a whole: The four-donor shared clonotypes exceeded non-shared clonotypes in generation probability, with non-shared ones scoring lower.

Material for sequencing was naive CD4+ T cells sorted from blood. Subset specified: CD45RA+ positively selected. The TCR was taken from a man between 18 and 35 years old in good health. The V gene is TRBV2, the J gene TRBJ2-7; the D gene is possibly TRBD2 (5 bases). The CDR3 reads CASGGSYLSFYEQYF. DNA of the CDR3: TGTGCCAGCGGAGGCTCCTATTTAAGTTTCTACGAGCAGTACTTC.